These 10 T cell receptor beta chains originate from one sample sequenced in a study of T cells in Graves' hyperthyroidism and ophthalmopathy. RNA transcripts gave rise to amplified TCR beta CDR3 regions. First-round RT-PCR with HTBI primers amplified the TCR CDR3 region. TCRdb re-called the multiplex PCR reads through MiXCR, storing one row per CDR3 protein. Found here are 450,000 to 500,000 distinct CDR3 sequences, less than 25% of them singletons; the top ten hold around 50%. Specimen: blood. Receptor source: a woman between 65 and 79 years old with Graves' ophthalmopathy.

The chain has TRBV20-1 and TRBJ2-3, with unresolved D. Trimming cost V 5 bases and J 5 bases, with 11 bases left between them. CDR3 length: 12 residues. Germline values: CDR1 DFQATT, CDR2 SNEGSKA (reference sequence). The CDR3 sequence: CSAGPSEDTQYF. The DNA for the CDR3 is TGCAGTGCTGGGCCTTCAGAAGATACGCAGTATTTT.

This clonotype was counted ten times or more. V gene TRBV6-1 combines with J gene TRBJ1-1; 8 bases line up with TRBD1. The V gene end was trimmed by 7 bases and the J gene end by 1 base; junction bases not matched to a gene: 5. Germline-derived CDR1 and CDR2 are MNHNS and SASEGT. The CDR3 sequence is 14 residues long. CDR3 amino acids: CASTRQGSNTEAFF. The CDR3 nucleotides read TGTGCCAGCACAAGACAGGGGTCGAACACTGAAGCTTTCTTT.

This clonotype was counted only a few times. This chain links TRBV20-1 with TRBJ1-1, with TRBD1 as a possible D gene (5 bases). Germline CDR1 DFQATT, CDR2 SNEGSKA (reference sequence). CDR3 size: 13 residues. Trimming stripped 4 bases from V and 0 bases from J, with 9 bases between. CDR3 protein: CSATGGMNTEAFF. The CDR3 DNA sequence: TGCAGTGCTACCGGGGGGATGAACACTGAAGCTTTCTTT.

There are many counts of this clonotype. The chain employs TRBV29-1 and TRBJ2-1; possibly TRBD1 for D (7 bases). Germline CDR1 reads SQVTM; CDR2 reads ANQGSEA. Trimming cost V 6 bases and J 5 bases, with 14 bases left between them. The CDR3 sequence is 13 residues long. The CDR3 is CSVQGGQHNEQFF. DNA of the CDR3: TGCAGCGTCCAGGGGGGACAGCACAATGAGCAGTTCTTC.

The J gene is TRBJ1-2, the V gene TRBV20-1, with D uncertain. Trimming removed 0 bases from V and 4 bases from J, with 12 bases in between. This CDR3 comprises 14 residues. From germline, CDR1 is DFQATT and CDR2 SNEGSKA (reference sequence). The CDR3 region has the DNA TGCAGTGCTAGAGATACCAATCTGATCTATGGCTACACCTTC. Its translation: CSARDTNLIYGYTF.

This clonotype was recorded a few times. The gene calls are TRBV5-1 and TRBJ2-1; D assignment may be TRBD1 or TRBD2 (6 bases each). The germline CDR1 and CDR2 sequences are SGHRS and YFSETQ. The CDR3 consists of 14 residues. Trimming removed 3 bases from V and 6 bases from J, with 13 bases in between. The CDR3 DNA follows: TGCGCCAGCAGCTGGGGGCGGGGACTCAATGAGCAGTTCTTC. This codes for CASSWGRGLNEQFF. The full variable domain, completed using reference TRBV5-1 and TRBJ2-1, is KAGVTQTPRYLIKTRGQQVTLSCSPISGHRSVSWYQQTPGQGLQFLFEYFSETQRNKGNFPGRFSGRQFSNSRSEMNVSTLELGDSALYLCASSWGRGLNEQFFGPGTRLTVL.

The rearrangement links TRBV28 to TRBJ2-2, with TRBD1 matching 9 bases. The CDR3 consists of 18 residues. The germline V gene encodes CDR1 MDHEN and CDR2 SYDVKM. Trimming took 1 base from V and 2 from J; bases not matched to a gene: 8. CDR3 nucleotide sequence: TGTGCCAGCAGTTTATCTGGGACAGGGACCCCAAACACCGGGGAGCTGTTTTTT. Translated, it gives CASSLSGTGTPNTGELFF.

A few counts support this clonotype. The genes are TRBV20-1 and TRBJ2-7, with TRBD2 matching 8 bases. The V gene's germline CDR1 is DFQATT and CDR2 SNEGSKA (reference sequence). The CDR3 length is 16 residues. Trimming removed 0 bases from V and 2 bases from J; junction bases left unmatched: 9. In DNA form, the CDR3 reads TGCAGTGCTAGAGATCAGTGGCTAGCGGGTGCCTACGAGCAGTACTTC. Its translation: CSARDQWLAGAYEQYF.

CDR3 DNA: TGCGCCAGCAGTGTGAATCCTCCAGGGTACCCCTACAATGAGCAGTTCTTC. This gives the protein CASSVNPPGYPYNEQFF. V is TRBV10-1 and J is TRBJ2-1; TRBD1 is a possible D gene (5 bases). V lost 4 bases to trimming and J lost 2 bases, with 18 bases between them. The CDR3 length is 17 residues. Germline V lookup: CDR1 WNHNN, CDR2 SYGVQD (reference sequence).

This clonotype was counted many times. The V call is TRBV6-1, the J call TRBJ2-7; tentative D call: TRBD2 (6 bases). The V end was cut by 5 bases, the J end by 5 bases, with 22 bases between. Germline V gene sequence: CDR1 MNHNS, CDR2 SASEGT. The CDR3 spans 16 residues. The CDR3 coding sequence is TGTGCCAGCAGTCGTGGATCGGGACTCCAAAGTAACGAGCAGTACTTC. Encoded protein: CASSRGSGLQSNEQYF.